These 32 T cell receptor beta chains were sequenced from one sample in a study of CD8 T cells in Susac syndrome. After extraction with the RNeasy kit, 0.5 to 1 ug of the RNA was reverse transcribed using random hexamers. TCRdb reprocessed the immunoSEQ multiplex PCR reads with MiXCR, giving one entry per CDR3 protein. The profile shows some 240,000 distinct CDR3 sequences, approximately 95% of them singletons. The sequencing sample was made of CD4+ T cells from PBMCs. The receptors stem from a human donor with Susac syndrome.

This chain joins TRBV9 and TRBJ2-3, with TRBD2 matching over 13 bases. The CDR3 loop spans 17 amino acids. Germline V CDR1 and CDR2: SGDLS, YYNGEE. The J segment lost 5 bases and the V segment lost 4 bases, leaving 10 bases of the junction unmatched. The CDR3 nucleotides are TGTGCCAGCAGCAGGCACGGACTAGCGGGAGATGGAGATACGCAGTATTTT. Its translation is CASSRHGLAGDGDTQYF. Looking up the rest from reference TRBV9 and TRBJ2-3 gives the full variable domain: DSGVTQTPKHLITATGQRVTLRCSPRSGDLSVYWYQQSLDQGLQFLIQYYNGEERAKGNILERFSAQQFPDLHSELNLSSLELGDSALYFCASSRHGLAGDGDTQYFGPGTRLTVL.

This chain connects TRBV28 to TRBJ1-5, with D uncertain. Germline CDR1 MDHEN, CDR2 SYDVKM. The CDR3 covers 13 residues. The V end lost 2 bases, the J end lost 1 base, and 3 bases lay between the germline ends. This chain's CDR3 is CASSLQSNQPQHF. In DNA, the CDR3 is TGTGCCAGCAGTTTACAGAGCAATCAGCCCCAGCATTTT.

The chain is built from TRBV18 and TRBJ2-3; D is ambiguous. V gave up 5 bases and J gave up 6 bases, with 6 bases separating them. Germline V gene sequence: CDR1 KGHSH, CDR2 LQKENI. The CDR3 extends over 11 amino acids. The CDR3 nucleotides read TGTGCCAGCTCATTGATGGATACGCAGTATTTT. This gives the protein CASSLMDTQYF. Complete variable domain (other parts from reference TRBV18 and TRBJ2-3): NAGVMQNPRHLVRRRGQEARLRCSPMKGHSHVYWYRQLPEEGLKFMVYLQKENIIDESGMPKERFSAEFPKEGPSILRIQQVVRGDSAAYFCASSLMDTQYFGPGTRLTVL.

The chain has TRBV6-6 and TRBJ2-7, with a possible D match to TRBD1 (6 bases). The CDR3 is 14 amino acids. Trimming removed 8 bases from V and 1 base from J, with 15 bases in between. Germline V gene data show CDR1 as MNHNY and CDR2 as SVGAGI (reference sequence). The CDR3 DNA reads TGTGCCAGCTCATCCGGACAGTTATCCTACGAGCAGTACTTC. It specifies CASSSGQLSYEQYF.

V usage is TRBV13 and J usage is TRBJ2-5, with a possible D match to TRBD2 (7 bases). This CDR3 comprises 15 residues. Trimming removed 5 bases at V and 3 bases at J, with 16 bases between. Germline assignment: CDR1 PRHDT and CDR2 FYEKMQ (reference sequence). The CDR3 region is CASSIGGRKEETQYF. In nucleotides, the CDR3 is TGTGCCAGCAGCATCGGGGGGCGGAAAGAAGAGACCCAGTACTTC.

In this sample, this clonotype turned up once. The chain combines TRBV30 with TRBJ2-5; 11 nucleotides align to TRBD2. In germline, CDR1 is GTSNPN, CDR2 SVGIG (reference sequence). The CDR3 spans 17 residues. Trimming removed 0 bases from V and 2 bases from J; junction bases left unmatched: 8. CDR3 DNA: TGTGCCTGGAGTGTAGCGGCTAGCGGGAGGAGGCAAGAGACCCAGTACTTC. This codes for CAWSVAASGRRQETQYF.

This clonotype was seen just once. CDR3 in amino acids: CASRMKTVNTEAFF. CDR3 nucleotides: TGTGCCAGCAGGATGAAGACAGTGAACACTGAAGCTTTCTTT. The J gene is TRBJ1-1, the V gene TRBV7-9, with a tentative D call TRBD1 (5 bases). The CDR3 is 14 residues long. V lost 6 bases and J 0 bases, leaving 11 bases between the germline ends. Germline V gene lookup returns CDR1 SEHNR and CDR2 FQNEAQ (reference sequence).

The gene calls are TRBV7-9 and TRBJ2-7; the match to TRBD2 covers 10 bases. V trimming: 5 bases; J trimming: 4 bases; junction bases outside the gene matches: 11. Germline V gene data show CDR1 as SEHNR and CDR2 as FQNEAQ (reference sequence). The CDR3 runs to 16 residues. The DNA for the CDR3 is TGTGCCAGCAGCGGGGGAGGACTAGCGGAACCTTACGAGCAGTACTTC. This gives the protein CASSGGGLAEPYEQYF.

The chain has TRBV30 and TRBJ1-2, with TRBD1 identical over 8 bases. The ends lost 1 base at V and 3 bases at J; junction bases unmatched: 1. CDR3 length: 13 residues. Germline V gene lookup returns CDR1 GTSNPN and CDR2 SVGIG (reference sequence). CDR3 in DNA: TGTGCCTGGAGTGCGACAGGGGACTATGGCTACACCTTC. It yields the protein CAWSATGDYGYTF. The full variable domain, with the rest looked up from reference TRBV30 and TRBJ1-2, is SQTIHQWPATLVQPVGSPLSLECTVEGTSNPNLYWYRQAAGRGLQLLFYSVGIGQISSEVPQNLSASRPQDRQFILSSKKLLLSDSGFYLCAWSATGDYGYTFGSGTRLTVV.

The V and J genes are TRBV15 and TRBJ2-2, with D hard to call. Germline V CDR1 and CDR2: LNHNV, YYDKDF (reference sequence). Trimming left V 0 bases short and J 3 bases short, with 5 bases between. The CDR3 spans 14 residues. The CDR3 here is CATSREIDTGELFF. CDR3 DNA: TGTGCCACCAGCAGAGAAATCGACACCGGGGAGCTGTTTTTT.

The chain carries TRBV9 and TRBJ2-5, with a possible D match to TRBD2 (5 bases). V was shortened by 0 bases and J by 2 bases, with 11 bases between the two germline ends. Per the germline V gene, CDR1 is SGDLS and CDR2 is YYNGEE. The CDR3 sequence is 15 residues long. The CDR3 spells CASSVASGEQETQYF. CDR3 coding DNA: TGTGCCAGCAGCGTAGCTTCCGGGGAACAAGAGACCCAGTACTTC.

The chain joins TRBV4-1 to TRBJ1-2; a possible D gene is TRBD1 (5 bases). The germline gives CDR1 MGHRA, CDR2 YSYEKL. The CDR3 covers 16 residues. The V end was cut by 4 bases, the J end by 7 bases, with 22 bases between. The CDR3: CASSPRVPGQRGGYTF. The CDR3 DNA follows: TGCGCCAGCAGCCCCCGAGTTCCGGGGCAGAGAGGTGGCTACACCTTC.

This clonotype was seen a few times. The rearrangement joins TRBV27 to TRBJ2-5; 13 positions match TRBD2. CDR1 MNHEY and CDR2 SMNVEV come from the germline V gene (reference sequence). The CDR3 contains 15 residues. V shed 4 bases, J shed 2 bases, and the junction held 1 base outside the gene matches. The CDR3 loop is CASSWGLAGQETQYF. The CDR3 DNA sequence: TGTGCCAGCAGTTGGGGACTAGCGGGGCAAGAGACCCAGTACTTC.

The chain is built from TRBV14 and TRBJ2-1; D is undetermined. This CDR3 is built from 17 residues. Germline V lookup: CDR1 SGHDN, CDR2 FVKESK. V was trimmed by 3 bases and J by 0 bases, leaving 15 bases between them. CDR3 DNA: TGTGCCAGCAGCCACACCGCGCGCAGGAGCTCCTACAATGAGCAGTTCTTC. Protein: CASSHTARRSSYNEQFF.

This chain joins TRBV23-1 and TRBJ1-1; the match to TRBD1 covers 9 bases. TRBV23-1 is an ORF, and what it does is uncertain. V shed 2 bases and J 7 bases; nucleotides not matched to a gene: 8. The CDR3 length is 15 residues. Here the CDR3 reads CASSQAMGQGSEAFF. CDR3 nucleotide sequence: TGCGCCAGCAGTCAAGCAATGGGACAGGGTAGTGAAGCTTTCTTT.

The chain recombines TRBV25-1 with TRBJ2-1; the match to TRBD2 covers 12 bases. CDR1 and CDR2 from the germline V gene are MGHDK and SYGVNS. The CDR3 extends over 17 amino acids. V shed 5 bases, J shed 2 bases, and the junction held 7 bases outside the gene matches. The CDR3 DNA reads TGTGCCAGCAGTATGACTAGCGGGAGTGTCGCCTACAATGAGCAGTTCTTC. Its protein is CASSMTSGSVAYNEQFF.

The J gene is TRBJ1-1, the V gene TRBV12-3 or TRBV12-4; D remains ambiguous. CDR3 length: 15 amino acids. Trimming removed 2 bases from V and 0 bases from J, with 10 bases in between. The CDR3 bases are TGTGCCAGCAGTTTAAGGGCAGTTATGAACACTGAAGCTTTCTTT. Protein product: CASSLRAVMNTEAFF.

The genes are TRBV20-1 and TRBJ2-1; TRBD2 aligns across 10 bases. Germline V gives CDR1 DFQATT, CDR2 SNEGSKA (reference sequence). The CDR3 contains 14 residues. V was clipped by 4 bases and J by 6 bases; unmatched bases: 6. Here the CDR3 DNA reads TGCAGTGCTATCTCTAGCGGGAGACCCAATGAGCAGTTCTTC. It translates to CSAISSGRPNEQFF.

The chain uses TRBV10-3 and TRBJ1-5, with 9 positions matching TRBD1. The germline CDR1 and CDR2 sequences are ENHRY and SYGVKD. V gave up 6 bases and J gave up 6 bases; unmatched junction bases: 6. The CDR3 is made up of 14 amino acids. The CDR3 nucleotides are TGTGCCATCAGGGCCGACAGGGGGGCTCAGCCCCAGCATTTT. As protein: CAIRADRGAQPQHF.

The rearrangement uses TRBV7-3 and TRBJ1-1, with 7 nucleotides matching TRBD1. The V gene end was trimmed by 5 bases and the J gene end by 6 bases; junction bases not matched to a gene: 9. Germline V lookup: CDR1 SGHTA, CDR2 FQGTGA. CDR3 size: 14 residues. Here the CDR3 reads CASSPQGGAAEAFF. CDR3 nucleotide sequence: TGTGCCAGCAGCCCTCAAGGGGGCGCCGCTGAAGCTTTCTTT.

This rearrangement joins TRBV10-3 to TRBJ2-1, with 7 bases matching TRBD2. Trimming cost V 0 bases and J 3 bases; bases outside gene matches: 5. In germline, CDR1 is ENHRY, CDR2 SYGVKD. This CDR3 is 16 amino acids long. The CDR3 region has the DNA TGTGCCATCAGTGAGTCGAACGGGAGGAACTACAATGAGCAGTTCTTC. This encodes CAISESNGRNYNEQFF.

CDR3 DNA: TGTGCCAGCAGTGAGGACATTGCCTATGGCTACACCTTC. Translation gives CASSEDIAYGYTF. The J gene is TRBJ1-2, the V gene TRBV6-5, with a weak D call TRBD1 (5 bases). The germline CDR1 and CDR2 sequences are MNHEY and SVGAGI. The ends were cut back, 5 bases at V and 4 bases at J, with 11 bases in the middle. The CDR3 consists of 13 residues.

DNA of the CDR3: TGTGCCAGCAGCTCCCTACACCTCAACAGGGCCCCCCGCGAGCAGTACTTC. Translation gives CASSSLHLNRAPREQYF. The chain has TRBV7-3 and TRBJ2-7; the D gene is possibly TRBD1 (6 bases). This CDR3 has 17 amino acids. The V gene lost 4 bases and the J gene lost 6 bases, with 25 bases spanning the gap. Germline V CDR1 and CDR2: SGHTA, FQGTGA.

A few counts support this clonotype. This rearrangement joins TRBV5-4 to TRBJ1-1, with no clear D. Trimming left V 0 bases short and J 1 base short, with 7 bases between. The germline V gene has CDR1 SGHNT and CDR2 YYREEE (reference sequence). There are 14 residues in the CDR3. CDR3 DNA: TGTGCCAGCAGCTTGGTTTCACCGAACACTGAAGCTTTCTTT. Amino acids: CASSLVSPNTEAFF.

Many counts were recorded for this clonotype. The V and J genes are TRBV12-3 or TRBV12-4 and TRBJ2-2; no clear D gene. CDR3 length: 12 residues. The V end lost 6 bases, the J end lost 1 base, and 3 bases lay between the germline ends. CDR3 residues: CASSLNTGELFF. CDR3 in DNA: TGTGCCAGCAGCTTGAACACCGGGGAGCTGTTTTTT.

The CDR3 DNA reads TGTGCCAGCAGTGGAGGCGTCTGGGACCAAGAGACCCAGTACTTC. This sequence encodes CASSGGVWDQETQYF. The rearrangement links TRBV25-1 to TRBJ2-5; no definite D call. With 4 bases removed from V and 0 bases from J, the gap between germline ends came to 12 bases. CDR3 length: 15 residues. Germline V gives CDR1 MGHDK, CDR2 SYGVNS.

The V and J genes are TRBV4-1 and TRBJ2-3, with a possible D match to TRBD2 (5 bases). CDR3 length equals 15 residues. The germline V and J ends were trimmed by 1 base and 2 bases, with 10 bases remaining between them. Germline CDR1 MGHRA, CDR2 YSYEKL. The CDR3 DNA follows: TGCGCCAGCAGCCAAGGCGGACTCACCACAGATACGCAGTATTTT. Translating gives CASSQGGLTTDTQYF.

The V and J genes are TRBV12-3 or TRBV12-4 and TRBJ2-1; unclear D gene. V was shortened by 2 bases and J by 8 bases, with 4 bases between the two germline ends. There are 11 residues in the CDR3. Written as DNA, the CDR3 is TGTGCCAGCAGTTTATACGATGAGCAGTTCTTC. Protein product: CASSLYDEQFF.

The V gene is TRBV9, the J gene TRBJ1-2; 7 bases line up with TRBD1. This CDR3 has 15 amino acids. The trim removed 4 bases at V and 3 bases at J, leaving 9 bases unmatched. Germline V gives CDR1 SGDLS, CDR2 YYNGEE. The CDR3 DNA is TGTGCCAGCAGCCAGGCAGGGGACAGCTACTATGGCTACACCTTC. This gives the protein CASSQAGDSYYGYTF.

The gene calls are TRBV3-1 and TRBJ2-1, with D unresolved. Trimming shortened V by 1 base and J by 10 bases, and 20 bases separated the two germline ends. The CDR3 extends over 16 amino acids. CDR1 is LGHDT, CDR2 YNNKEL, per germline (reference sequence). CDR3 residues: CASSQVWSMPLGEQFF. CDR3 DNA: TGTGCCAGCAGCCAAGTCTGGTCTATGCCGCTCGGGGAGCAGTTCTTC.

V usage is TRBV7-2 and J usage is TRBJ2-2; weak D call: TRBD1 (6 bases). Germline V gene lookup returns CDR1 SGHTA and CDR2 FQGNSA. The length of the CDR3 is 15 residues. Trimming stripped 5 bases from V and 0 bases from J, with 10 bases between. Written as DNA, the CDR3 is TGTGCCAGCAGCCGTAGGACAGCGAACACCGGGGAGCTGTTTTTT. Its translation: CASSRRTANTGELFF.

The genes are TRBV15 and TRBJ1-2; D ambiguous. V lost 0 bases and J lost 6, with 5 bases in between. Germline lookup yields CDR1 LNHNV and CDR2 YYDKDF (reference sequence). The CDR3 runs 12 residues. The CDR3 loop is CATSREGDGYTF. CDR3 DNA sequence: TGTGCCACCAGCAGAGAAGGAGATGGCTACACCTTC.